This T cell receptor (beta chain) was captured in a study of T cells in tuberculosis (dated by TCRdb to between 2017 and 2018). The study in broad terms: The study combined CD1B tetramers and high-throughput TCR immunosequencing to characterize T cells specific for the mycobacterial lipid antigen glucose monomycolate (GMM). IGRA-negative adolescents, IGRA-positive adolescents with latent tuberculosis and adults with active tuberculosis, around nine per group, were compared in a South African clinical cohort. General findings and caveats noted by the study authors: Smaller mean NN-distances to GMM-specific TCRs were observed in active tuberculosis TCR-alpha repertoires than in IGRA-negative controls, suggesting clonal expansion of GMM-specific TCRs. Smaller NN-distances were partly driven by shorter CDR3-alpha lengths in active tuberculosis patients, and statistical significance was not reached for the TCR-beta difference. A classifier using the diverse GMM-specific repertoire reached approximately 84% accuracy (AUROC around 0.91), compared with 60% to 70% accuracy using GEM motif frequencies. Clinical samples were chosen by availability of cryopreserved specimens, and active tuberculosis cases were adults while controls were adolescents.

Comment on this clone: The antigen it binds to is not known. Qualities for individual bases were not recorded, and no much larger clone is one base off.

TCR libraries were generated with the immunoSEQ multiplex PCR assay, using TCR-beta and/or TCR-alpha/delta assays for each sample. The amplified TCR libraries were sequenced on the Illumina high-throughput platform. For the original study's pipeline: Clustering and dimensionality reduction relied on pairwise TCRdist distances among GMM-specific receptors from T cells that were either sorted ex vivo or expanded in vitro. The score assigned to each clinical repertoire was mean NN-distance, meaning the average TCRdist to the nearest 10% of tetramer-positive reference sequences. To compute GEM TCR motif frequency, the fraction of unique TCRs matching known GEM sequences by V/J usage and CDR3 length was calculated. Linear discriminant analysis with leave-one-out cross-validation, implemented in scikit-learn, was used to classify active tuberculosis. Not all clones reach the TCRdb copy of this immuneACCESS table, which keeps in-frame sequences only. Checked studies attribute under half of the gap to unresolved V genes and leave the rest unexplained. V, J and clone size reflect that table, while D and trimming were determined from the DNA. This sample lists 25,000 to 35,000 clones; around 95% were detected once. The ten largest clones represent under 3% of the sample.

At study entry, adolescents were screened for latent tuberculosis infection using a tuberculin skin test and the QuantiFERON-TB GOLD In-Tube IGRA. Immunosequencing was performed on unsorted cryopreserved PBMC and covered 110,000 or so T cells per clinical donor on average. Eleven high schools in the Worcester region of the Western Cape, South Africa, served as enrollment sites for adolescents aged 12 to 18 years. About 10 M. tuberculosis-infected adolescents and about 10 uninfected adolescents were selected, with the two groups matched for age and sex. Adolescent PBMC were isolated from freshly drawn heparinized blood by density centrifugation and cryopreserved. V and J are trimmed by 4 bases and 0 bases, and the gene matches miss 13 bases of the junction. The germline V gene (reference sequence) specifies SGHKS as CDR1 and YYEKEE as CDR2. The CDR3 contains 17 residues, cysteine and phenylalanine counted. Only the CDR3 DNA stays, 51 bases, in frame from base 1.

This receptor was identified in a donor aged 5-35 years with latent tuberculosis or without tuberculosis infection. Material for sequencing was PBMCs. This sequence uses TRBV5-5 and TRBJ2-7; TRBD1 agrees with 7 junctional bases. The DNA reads TGTGCCAGCAGCCTCCATCTGACAGGGTCCTCCTCCTACGAGCAGTACTTC. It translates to CASSLHLTGSSSYEQYF.